This T cell receptor (beta chain) appears in the sequencing data of a study of beta chain features in type 1 diabetes. Overall study findings and caveats: A definitive answer on HLA type influencing TCRB rearrangement was not reached here. The VDJ junctions of type 1 diabetes patients carried fewer insertions and more deletions. All four CD4+ subsets of Type 1 diabetes patients contained TCRB CDR3s that were moderately but significantly shorter. A closer apparent resemblance between naive, central memory and Treg TCRB repertoires was seen in patients than in healthy donors. Shorter templates may be favored by PCR, equally so in patients and controls.

Expressed TCRB transcripts were sequenced, since all the RNA that had been isolated was reverse transcribed. Sequencing was performed with immunoSEQ multiplex PCR; in TCRdb, only in-frame clones are kept and a portion is missing. The sample consists of hundreds of thousands of clones, 11% to 15% of them appearing once. Germline CDR1 SGDLS, CDR2 YYNGEE. With V trimmed by 3 bases and J by 2 bases, 3 bases remained unmatched. This CDR3 contains 14 residues. This clone was seen more than once but under ten times. Its antigen is not identified. Sequenced: naive CD4+ T cells from blood. This sequence joins TRBV9 and TRBJ2-3, with 7 bases matching TRBD1. The TCR sequence derives from a man between 18 and 35 years old with type 1 diabetes. In DNA, the CDR3 is TGTGCCAGCAGCGCGGGACAGCTCACAGATACGCAGTATTTT. Its translation: CASSAGQLTDTQYF.